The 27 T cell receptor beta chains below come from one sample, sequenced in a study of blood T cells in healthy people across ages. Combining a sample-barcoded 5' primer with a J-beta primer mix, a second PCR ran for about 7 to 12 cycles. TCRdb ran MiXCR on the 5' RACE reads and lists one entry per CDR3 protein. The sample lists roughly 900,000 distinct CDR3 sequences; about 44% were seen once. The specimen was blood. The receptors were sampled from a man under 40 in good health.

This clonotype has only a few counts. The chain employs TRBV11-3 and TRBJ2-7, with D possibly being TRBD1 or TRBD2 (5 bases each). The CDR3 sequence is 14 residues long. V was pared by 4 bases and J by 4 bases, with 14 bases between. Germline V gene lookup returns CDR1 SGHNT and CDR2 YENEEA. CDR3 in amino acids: CASSSPLRGYEQYF. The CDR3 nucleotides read TGTGCCAGCAGCTCGCCTTTGAGGGGTTACGAGCAGTACTTC.

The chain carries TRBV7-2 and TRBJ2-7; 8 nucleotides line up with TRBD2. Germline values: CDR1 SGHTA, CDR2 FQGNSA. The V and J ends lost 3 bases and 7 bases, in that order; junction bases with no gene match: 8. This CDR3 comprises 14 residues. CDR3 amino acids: CASSFIGGAKEQYF. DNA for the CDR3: TGTGCCAGCAGCTTTATCGGGGGGGCTAAAGAGCAGTACTTC.

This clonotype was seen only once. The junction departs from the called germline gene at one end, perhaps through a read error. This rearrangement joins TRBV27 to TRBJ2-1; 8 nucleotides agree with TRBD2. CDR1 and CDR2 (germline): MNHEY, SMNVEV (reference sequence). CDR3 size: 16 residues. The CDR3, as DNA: TGTGCCAGCAGCTTATATCCCGGGGGGGGAAGTAATGAGCAGTTCTTC. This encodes CASSLYPGGGSNEQFF.

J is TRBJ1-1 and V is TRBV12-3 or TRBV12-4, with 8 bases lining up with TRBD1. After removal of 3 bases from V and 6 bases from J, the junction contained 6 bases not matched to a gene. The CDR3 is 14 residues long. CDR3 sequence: CASSFADREAEAFF. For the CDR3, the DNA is TGTGCCAGCAGTTTCGCGGACAGGGAGGCTGAAGCTTTCTTT.

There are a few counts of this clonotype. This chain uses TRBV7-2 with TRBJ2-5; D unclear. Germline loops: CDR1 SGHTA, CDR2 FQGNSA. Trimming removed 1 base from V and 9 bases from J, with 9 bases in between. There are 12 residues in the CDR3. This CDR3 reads CASSLDGRSQYF. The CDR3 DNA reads TGTGCCAGCAGCTTAGATGGCAGGTCCCAGTACTTC.

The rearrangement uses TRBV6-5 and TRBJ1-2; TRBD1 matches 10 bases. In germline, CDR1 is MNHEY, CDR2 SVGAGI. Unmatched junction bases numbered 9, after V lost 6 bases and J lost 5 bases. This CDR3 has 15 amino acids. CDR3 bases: TGTGCCAGCAGGGGAACCGGGACAGGGGTGTATGGCTACACCTTC. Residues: CASRGTGTGVYGYTF.

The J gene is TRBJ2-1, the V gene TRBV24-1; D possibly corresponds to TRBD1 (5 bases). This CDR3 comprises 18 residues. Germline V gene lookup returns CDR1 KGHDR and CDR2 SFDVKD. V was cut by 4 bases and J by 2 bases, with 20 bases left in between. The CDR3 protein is CATSDNTGRRPTYNEQFF. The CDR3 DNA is TGTGCCACCAGTGACAATACAGGACGGAGACCAACCTACAATGAGCAGTTCTTC.

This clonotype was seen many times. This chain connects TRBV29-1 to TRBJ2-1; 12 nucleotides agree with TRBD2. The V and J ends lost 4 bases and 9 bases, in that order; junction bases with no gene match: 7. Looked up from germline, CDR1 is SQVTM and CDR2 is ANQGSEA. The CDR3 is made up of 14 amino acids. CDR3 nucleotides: TGCAGCGTTGCGGCTAGCGGGGGGGTTTGTGAGCAGTTCTTC. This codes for CSVAASGGVCEQFF.

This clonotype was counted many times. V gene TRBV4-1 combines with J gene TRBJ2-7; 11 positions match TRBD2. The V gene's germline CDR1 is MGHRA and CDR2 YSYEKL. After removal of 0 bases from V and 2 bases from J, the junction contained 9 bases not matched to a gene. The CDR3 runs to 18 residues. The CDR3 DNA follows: TGCGCCAGCAGCCAAGATGGGACTAGCGGAGAATTAACCTACGAGCAGTACTTC. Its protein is CASSQDGTSGELTYEQYF.

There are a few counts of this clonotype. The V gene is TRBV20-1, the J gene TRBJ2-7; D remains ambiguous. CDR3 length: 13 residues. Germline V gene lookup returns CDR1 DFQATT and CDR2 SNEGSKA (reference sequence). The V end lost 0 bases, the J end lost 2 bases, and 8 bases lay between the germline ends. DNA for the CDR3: TGCAGTGCTAGAGATATCCAGGCCTACGAGCAGTACTTC. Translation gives CSARDIQAYEQYF.

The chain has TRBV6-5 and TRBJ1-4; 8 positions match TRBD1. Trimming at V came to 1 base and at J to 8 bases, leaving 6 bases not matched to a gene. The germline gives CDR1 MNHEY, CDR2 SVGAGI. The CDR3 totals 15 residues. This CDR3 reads CASSYLGAGGEKLFF. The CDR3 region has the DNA TGTGCCAGCAGTTACTTAGGGGCAGGGGGCGAAAAACTGTTTTTT.

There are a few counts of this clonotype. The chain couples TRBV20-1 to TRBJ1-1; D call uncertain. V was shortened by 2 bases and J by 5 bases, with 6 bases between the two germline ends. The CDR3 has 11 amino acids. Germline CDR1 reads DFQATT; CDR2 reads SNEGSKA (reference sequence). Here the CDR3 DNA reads TGCAGTGCTAGACGGGAGACTGAAGCTTTCTTT. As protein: CSARRETEAFF.

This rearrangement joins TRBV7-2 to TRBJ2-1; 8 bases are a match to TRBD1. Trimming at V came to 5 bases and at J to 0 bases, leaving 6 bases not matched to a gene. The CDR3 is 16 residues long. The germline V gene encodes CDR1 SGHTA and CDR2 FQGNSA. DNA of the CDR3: TGTGCCAGCAGCCCCCGGGGGACAGGCTCCTACAATGAGCAGTTCTTC. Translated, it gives CASSPRGTGSYNEQFF.

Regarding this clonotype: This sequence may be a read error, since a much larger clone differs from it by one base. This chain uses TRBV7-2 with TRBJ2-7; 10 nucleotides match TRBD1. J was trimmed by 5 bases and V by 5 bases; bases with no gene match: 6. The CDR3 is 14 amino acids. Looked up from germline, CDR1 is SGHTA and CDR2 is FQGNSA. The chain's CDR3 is CASSDRDRGNEQYF. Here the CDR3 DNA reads TGTGCCAGCAGCGACCGGGACAGGGGTAACGAGCAGTACTTC. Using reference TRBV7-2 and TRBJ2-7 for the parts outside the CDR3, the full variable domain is GAGVSQSPSNKVTEKGKDVELRCDPISGHTALYWYRQSLGQGLEFLIYFQGNSAPDKSGLPSDRFSAERTGGSVSTLTIQRTQQEDSAVYLCASSDRDRGNEQYFGPGTRLTVT.

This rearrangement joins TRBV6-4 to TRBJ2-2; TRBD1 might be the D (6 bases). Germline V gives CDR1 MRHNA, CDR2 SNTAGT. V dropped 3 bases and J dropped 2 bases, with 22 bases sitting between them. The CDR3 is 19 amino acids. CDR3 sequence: CASSDLGHQRGQNTGELFF. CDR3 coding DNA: TGTGCCAGCAGTGATCTGGGACACCAACGGGGCCAAAACACCGGGGAGCTGTTTTTT.

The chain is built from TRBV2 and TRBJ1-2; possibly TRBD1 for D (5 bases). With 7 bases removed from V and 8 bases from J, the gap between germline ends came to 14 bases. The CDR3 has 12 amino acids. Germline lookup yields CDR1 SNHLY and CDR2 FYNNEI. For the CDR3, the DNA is TGTGCCAGCATGGGGGGGGTTGGCGGCTACACCTTC. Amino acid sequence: CASMGGVGGYTF.

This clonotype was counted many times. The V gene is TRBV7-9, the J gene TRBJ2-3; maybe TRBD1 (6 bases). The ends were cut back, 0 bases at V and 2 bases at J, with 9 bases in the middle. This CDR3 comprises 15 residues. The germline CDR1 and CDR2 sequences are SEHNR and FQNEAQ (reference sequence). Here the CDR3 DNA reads TGTGCCAGCAGCTTAGCACAGGGAAACACAGATACGCAGTATTTT. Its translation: CASSLAQGNTDTQYF.

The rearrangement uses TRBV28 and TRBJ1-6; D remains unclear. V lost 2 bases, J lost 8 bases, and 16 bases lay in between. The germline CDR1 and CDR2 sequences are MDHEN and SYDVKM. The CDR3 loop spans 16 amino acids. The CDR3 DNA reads TGTGCCAGCAGTTTAAGGACCGCGGCGAACTATTCACCCCTCCACTTT. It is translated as CASSLRTAANYSPLHF.

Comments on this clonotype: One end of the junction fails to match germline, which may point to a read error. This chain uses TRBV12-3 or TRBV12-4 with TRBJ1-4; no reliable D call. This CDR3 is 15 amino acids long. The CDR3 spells CAGRPRRATNEKLFF. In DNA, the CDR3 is TGTGCCGGCAGACCTAGGAGGGCAACTAATGAAAAACTGTTTTTT.

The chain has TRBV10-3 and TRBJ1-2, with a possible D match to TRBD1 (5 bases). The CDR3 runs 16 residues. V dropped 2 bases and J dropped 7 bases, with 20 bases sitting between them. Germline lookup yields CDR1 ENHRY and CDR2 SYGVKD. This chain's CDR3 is CAISEEGTGQSPGYTF. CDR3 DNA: TGTGCCATCAGTGAGGAGGGGACGGGCCAATCTCCTGGCTACACCTTC.

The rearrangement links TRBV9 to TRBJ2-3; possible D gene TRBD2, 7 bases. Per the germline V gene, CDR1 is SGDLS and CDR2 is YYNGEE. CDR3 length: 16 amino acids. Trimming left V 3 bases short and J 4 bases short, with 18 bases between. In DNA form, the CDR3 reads TGTGCCAGCAGCGCGGGGGGAGGGGGGGTTTCAGATACGCAGTATTTT. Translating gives CASSAGGGGVSDTQYF.

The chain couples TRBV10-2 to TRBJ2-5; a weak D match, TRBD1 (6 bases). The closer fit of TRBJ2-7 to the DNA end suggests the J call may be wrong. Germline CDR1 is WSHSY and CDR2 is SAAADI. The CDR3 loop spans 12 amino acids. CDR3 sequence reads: CASSDYRDEQYF. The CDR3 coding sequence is TGCGCCAGCAGTGACTACAGGGACGAGCAGTACTTC.

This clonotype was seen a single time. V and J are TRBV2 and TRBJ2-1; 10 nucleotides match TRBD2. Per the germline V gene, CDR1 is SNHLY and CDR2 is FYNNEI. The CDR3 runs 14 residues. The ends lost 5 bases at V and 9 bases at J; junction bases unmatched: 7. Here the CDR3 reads CASSRGLAGAEQFF. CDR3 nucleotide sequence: TGTGCCAGCAGTCGAGGGCTAGCGGGGGCTGAGCAGTTCTTC.

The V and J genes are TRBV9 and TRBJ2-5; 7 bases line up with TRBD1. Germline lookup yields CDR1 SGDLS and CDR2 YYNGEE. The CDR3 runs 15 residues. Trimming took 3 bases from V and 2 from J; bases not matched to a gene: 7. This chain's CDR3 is CASSAWTGVQETQYF. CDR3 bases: TGTGCCAGCAGCGCGTGGACAGGAGTACAAGAGACCCAGTACTTC.

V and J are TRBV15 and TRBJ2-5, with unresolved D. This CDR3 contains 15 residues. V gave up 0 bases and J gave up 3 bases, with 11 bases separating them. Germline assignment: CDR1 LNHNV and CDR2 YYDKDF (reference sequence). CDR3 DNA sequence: TGTGCCACCAGCAGAGATATAGACCCAAAAGAGACCCAGTACTTC. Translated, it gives CATSRDIDPKETQYF.

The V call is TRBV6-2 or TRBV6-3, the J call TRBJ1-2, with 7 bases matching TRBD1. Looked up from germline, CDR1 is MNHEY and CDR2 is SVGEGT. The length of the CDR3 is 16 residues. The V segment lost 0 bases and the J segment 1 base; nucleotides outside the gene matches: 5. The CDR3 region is CASSYSGQAINYGYTF. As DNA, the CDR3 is TGTGCCAGCAGTTACTCAGGACAGGCGATTAACTATGGCTACACCTTC.

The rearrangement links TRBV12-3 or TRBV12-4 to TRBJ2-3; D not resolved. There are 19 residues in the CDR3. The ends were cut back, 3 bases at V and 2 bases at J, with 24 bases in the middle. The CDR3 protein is CASSFNFFGAAVDTDTQYF. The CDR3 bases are TGTGCCAGCAGTTTTAATTTTTTCGGCGCCGCGGTGGACACAGATACGCAGTATTTT.